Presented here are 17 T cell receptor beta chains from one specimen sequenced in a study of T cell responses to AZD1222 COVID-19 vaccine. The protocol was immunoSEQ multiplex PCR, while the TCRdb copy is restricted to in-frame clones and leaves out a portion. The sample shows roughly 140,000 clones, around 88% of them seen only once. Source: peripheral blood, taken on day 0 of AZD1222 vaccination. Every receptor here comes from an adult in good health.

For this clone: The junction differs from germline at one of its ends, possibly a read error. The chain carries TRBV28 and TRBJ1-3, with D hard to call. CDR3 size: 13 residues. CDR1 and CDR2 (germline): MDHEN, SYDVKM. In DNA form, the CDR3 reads TGTGCCACACGGAGGGCCCCGGGAAGCACCATATATTTT. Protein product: CATRRAPGSTIYF.

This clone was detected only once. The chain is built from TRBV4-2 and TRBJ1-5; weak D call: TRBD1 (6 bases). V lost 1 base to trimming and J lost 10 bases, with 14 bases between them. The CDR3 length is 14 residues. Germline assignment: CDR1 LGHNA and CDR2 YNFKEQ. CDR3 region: CASSQGRGDSPQHF. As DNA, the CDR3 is TGTGCCAGCAGCCAAGGCAGGGGCGATTCACCCCAGCATTTT.

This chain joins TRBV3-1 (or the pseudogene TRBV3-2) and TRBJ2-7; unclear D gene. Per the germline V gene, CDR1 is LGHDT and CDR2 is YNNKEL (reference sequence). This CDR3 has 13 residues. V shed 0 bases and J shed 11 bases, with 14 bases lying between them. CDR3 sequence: CASSQERLDPEYF. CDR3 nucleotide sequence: TGTGCCAGCAGCCAAGAGAGGTTGGACCCGGAGTACTTC.

CDR3 DNA sequence: TGCGCCAGCAGCTTGGTAGTGGACGGGGATGAAGCTTTCTTT. Protein: CASSLVVDGDEAFF. V gene TRBV5-1 combines with J gene TRBJ1-1, with D uncertain. Germline loops: CDR1 SGHRS, CDR2 YFSETQ. The CDR3 is 14 residues long. V lost 0 bases and J 7 bases, leaving 13 bases between the germline ends.

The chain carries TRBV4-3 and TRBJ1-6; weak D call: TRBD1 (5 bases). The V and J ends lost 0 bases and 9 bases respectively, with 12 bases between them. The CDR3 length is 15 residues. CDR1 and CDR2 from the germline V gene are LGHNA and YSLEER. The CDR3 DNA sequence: TGCGCCAGCAGCCAAGAGTGGGGGGTTAGTTCACCCCTCCACTTT. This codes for CASSQEWGVSSPLHF.

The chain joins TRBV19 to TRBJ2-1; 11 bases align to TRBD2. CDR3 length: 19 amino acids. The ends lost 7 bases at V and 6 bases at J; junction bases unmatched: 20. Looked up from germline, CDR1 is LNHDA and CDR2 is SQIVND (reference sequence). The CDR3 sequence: CASTSPRLAGGIHSNEQFF. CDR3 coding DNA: TGTGCCAGTACCTCACCCCGGCTAGCGGGAGGCATCCATTCCAATGAGCAGTTCTTC.

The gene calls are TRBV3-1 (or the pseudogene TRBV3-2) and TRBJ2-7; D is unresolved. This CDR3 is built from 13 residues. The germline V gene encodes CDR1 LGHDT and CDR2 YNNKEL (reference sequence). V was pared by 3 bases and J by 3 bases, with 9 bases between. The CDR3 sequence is CASSQVDFYEQYF. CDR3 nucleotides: TGTGCCAGCAGCCAGGTGGATTTCTACGAGCAGTACTTC.

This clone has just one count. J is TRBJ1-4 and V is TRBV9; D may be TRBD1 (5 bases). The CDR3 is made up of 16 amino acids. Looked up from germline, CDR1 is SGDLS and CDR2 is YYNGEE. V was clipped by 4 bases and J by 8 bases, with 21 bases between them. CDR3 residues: CASSPHPAGGGEKLFF. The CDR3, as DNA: TGTGCCAGCAGCCCCCATCCGGCGGGGGGTGGGGAAAAACTGTTTTTT.

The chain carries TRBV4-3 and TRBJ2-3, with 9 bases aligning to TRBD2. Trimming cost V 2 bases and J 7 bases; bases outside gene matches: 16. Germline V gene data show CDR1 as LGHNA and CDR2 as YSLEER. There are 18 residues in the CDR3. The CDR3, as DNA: TGCGCCAGCAGCCAAACCCAGCCCCTAGCGGGACTCGGAAATACGCAGTATTTT. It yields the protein CASSQTQPLAGLGNTQYF.

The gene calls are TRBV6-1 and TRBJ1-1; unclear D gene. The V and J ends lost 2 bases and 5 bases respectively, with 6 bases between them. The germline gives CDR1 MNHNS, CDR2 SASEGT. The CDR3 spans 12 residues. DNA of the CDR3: TGTGCCAGCAGTGAATTGTCGACTGAAGCTTTCTTT. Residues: CASSELSTEAFF.

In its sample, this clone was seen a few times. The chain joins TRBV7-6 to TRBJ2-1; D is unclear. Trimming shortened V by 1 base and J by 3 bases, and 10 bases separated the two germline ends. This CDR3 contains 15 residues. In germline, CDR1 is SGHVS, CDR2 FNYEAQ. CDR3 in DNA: TGTGCCAGCAGCTTAGTCGACTCTGACTACAATGAGCAGTTCTTC. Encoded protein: CASSLVDSDYNEQFF. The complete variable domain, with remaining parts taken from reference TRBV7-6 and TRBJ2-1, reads GAGVSQSPRYKVTKRGQDVALRCDPISGHVSLYWYRQALGQGPEFLTYFNYEAQQDKSGLPNDRFSAERPEGSISTLTIQRTEQRDSAMYRCASSLVDSDYNEQFFGPGTRLTVL.

CDR3 in amino acids: CASSPMDRGNYGYTF. In nucleotides, the CDR3 is TGTGCCAGCAGCCCCATGGACAGGGGTAACTATGGCTACACCTTC. The chain combines TRBV3-1 (or the pseudogene TRBV3-2) with TRBJ1-2; 9 positions agree with TRBD1. CDR1 is LGHDT and CDR2 is YNNKEL in the germline V gene (reference sequence). This CDR3 region has 15 residues. V shed 4 bases and J 1 base; nucleotides not matched to a gene: 4.

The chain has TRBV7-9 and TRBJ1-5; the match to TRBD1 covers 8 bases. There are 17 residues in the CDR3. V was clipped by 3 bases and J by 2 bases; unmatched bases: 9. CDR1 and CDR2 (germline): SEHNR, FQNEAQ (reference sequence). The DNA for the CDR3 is TGTGCCAGCAGCTTCGGTACCAGGGGGCTGCGCAATCAGCCCCAGCATTTT. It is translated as CASSFGTRGLRNQPQHF.

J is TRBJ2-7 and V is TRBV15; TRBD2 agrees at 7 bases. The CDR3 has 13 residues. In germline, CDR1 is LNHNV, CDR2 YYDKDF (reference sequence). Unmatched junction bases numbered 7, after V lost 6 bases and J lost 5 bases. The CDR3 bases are TGTGCCACCAGAACGGGACTAATGAACGAGCAGTACTTC. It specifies CATRTGLMNEQYF.

The CDR3 region is CASSETGTGDSPLHF. CDR3 sequence (DNA): TGTGCCAGCAGCGAAACTGGGACAGGGGATTCACCCCTCCACTTT. The J gene is TRBJ1-6, the V gene TRBV3-1 (or the pseudogene TRBV3-2), with 10 nucleotides matching TRBD1. The V and J ends lost 5 bases and 8 bases, in that order; junction bases with no gene match: 6. CDR3 size: 15 residues. Germline loops: CDR1 LGHDT, CDR2 YNNKEL (reference sequence).

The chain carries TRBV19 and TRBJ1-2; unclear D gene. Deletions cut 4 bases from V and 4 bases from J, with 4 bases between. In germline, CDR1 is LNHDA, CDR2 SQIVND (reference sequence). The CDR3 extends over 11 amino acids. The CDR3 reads CASSRGYGYTF. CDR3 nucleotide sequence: TGTGCCAGTAGTAGGGGCTATGGCTACACCTTC.

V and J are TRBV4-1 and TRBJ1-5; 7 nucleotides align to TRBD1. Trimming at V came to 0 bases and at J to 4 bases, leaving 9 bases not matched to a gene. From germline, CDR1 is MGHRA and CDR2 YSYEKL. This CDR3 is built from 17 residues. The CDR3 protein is CASSQEWDSPTNQPQHF. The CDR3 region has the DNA TGCGCCAGCAGCCAAGAATGGGACAGCCCTACTAATCAGCCCCAGCATTTT.